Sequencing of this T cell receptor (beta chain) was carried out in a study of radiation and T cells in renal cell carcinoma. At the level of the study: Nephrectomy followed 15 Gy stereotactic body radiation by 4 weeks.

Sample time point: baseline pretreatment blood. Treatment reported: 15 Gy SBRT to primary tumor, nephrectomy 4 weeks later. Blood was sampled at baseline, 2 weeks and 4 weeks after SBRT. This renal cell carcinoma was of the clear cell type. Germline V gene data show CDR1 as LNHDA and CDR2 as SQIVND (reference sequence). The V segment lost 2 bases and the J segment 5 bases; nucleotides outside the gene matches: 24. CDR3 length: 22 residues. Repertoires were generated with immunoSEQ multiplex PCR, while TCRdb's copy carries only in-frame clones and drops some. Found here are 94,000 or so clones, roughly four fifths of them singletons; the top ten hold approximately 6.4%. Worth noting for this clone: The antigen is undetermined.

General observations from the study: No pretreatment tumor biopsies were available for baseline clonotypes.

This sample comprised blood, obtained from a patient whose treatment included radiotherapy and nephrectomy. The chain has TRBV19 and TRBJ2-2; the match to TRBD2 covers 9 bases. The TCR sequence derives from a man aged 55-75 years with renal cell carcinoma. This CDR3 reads CASSITPTLREGRQGYTGELFF. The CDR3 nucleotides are TGTGCCAGTAGTATAACCCCCACTTTGCGGGAGGGCCGGCAGGGTTATACCGGGGAGCTGTTTTTT.